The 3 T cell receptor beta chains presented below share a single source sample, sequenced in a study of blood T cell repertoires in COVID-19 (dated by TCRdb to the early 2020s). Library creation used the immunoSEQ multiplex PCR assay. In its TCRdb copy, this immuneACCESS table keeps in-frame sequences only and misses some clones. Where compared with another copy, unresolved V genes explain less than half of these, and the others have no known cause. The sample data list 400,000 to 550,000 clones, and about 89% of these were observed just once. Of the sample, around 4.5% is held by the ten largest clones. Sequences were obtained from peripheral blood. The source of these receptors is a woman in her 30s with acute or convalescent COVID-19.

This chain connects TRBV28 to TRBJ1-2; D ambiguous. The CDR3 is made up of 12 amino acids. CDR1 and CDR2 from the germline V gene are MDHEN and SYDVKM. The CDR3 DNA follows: TGTGCGGCGGTCAGCCCAAACTATGGCTACACCTTC. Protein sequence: CAAVSPNYGYTF.

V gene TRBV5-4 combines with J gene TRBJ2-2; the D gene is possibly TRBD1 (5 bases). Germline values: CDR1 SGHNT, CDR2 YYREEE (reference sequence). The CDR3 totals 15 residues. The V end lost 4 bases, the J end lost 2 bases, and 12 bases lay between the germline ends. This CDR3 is CASSRDRFNTGELFF. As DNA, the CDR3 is TGTGCCAGCAGCCGAGACAGATTCAACACCGGGGAGCTGTTTTTT.

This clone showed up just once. The CDR3 region has the DNA TGTGCCAGTAGTATAGGCGGTACAATCACTGAAGCTTTCTTT. Its protein product is CASSIGGTITEAFF. The rearrangement joins TRBV19 to TRBJ1-1; the D is unclear. The CDR3 runs to 14 residues. V shed 1 base and J shed 4 bases, with 10 bases lying between them. Germline V lookup: CDR1 LNHDA, CDR2 SQIVND (reference sequence).